This TCR beta chain was recorded in a study of cytotoxic CD8 clonotypes in ibrutinib-treated CLL. Study context: IGHV unmutated fewer than 18; relapsed/refractory fewer than 13; treatment-naive approximately 15. Recorded responses included approximately 25 partial and 2 complete; following median around 68 months, approximately 14 stayed remitted and about 12 progressed. Regarding the study as a whole: Once treatment began, public clonotypes, which were uncommon, contracted or stayed stable.

With regard to this clone: Its antigen is unidentified.

The V end lost 5 bases, the J end lost 5 bases, and 15 bases lay between the germline ends. CDR1 and CDR2 (germline): MDHEN, SYDVKM. This CDR3 region has 15 residues. For TCR beta libraries, about 2 micrograms of genomic DNA were obtained from cryopreserved PBMCs. Here immunoSEQ multiplex PCR was the method, and the copy in TCRdb shows in-frame clones only, minus some. This table has approximately 140,000 clones, roughly 80% appearing once. The J gene is TRBJ2-2, the V gene TRBV28, with no clear D. Source: PBMCs, taken after 12 months of ibrutinib treatment. This receptor was taken from a human donor with chronic lymphocytic leukemia. CDR3 in amino acids: CASSPRRSRTGELFF. The CDR3 coding sequence is TGTGCCAGCAGTCCACGCAGGAGCCGGACCGGGGAGCTGTTTTTT.